A single sample is the source of the 30 T cell receptor beta chains below, sequenced in a study of cytomegalovirus exposure and HLA in healthy donors. Primers for the PCR totalled 60 Vbeta and 13 Jbeta. The repertoire was sequenced with immunoSEQ multiplex PCR; TCRdb's copy has only in-frame clones and lacks some. The table lists approximately 100,000 clones, around 70% of them singletons. The sample consisted of PBMCs. The receptors originated from a female donor in good health and CMV-seronegative.

The chain links TRBV10-2 to TRBJ2-5, with TRBD2 matching 10 bases. V was clipped by 7 bases and J by 0 bases; unmatched bases: 5. CDR1 and CDR2 from the germline V gene are WSHSY and SAAADI. This CDR3 has 15 residues. CDR3 residues: CASKLAGGHQETQYF. CDR3 nucleotides: TGCGCCAGCAAATTAGCGGGGGGACACCAAGAGACCCAGTACTTC.

This clone has a single count. The V gene is TRBV6-1, the J gene TRBJ1-2; D is unresolved. The CDR3 loop spans 13 amino acids. Trimming shortened V by 1 base and J by 4 bases, and 7 bases separated the two germline ends. Germline V gene sequence: CDR1 MNHNS, CDR2 SASEGT. The CDR3 DNA is TGTGCCAGCAGTGAAGGAGGCGGCTATGGCTACACCTTC. Protein: CASSEGGGYGYTF.

This clone was counted between two and nine times. The chain employs TRBV7-8 and TRBJ2-5; D is possibly TRBD2 (6 bases). Germline loops: CDR1 SGHVS, CDR2 FQNEAQ. Trimming pared 8 bases from V and 4 bases from J, leaving 17 bases between. This CDR3 has 14 residues. The CDR3 spells CASESGGRGETQYF. CDR3 bases: TGTGCCAGCGAAAGTGGAGGGCGAGGAGAGACCCAGTACTTC. Based on the CDR3 plus reference TRBV7-8 and TRBJ2-5, the full variable domain is GAGVSQSPRYKVAKRGQDVALRCDPISGHVSLFWYQQALGQGPEFLTYFQNEAQLDKSGLPSDRFFAERPEGSVSTLKIQRTQQEDSAVYLCASESGGRGETQYFGPGTRLLVL.

The rearrangement joins TRBV6-1 to TRBJ1-2; no firm D call. From germline, CDR1 is MNHNS and CDR2 SASEGT. This CDR3 is built from 14 residues. The V end lost 3 bases, the J end lost 5 bases, and 13 bases lay between the germline ends. The CDR3 region is CASSEVLAVYGYTF. In DNA, the CDR3 is TGTGCCAGCAGTGAGGTGTTGGCGGTTTATGGCTACACCTTC.

This chain links TRBV7-8 with TRBJ2-7; D perhaps matches TRBD1 (6 bases). Germline V gives CDR1 SGHVS, CDR2 FQNEAQ. This CDR3 has 14 amino acids. Trimming pared 1 base from V and 6 bases from J, leaving 13 bases between. CDR3 coding DNA: TGTGCCAGCAGCTTAGGTCTGGGACAAACCGAGCAGTACTTC. This translates into CASSLGLGQTEQYF.

In this sample, this clone turned up once. The chain couples TRBV6-4 to TRBJ2-3; D not resolved. The CDR3 extends over 15 amino acids. V was trimmed by 3 bases and J by 0 bases, leaving 10 bases between them. Germline V gene data show CDR1 as MRHNA and CDR2 as SNTAGT. The CDR3: CASSEQAGSTDTQYF. The CDR3 bases are TGTGCCAGCAGTGAGCAGGCAGGTAGCACAGATACGCAGTATTTT.

V is TRBV11-3 and J is TRBJ2-3; 12 bases are shared with TRBD2. This CDR3 is 16 amino acids long. The germline gives CDR1 SGHNT, CDR2 YENEEA. The junction had 8 bases not matched to a gene; V was cut back by 8 bases and J by 2 bases. The CDR3 sequence: CASLGLAGIHTDTQYF. In DNA, the CDR3 is TGTGCCAGCCTCGGACTAGCGGGGATACACACAGATACGCAGTATTTT.

This clone has just one count. V usage is TRBV2 and J usage is TRBJ2-5; 10 nucleotides line up with TRBD2. Germline CDR1 SNHLY, CDR2 FYNNEI. Unmatched junction bases numbered 12, after V lost 6 bases and J lost 8 bases. The CDR3 covers 15 residues. This CDR3 is CASRTLAGALETQYF. CDR3 sequence (DNA): TGTGCCAGCAGAACCCTAGCGGGAGCGCTGGAAACCCAGTACTTC.

CDR3 loop: CASSTRQGVHEKLFF. The DNA of the CDR3 is TGTGCCAGTAGTACTCGACAGGGGGTACATGAAAAACTGTTTTTT. The chain has TRBV19 and TRBJ1-4; TRBD1 matches 9 bases. Germline lookup yields CDR1 LNHDA and CDR2 SQIVND (reference sequence). The CDR3 is made up of 15 amino acids. V shed 4 bases, J shed 6 bases, and the junction held 6 bases outside the gene matches. Complete variable domain (other parts from reference TRBV19 and TRBJ1-4): DGGITQSPKYLFRKEGQNVTLSCEQNLNHDAMYWYRQDPGQGLRLIYYSQIVNDFQKGDIAEGYSVSREKKESFPLTVTSAQKNPTAFYLCASSTRQGVHEKLFFGSGTQLSVL.

J is TRBJ1-6 and V is TRBV4-3; weak D call: TRBD1 (6 bases). The germline V gene encodes CDR1 LGHNA and CDR2 YSLEER. Trimming shortened V by 1 base and J by 6 bases, and 10 bases separated the two germline ends. The CDR3 consists of 15 residues. CDR3 coding DNA: TGCGCCAGCAGCCAAGGAACAGGGACTAATTCACCCCTCCACTTT. Its protein is CASSQGTGTNSPLHF.

The V and J genes are TRBV5-1 and TRBJ1-1; D possibly corresponds to TRBD1 (5 bases). The germline CDR1 and CDR2 sequences are SGHRS and YFSETQ. This CDR3 comprises 13 residues. The V and J ends lost 4 bases and 1 base respectively, with 8 bases between them. CDR3 sequence: CASSVDRNTEAFF. The CDR3 region has the DNA TGCGCCAGCAGCGTTGACAGGAACACTGAAGCTTTCTTT.

In this sample, this clone turned up a few times. This sequence joins TRBV11-3 and TRBJ2-2, with 10 bases matching TRBD1. V dropped 6 bases and J dropped 1; count of bases not matched to a gene: 5. The germline CDR1 and CDR2 sequences are SGHNT and YENEEA. The CDR3 extends over 16 amino acids. CDR3 sequence (DNA): TGTGCCAGCAGACCCCGGGACAGGGGGAACACCGGGGAGCTGTTTTTT. It specifies CASRPRDRGNTGELFF.

The V gene is TRBV7-8, the J gene TRBJ2-3; 8 bases are a match to TRBD2. This CDR3 has 15 residues. The germline CDR1 and CDR2 sequences are SGHVS and FQNEAQ. J gave up 4 bases and V 5 bases, and 8 bases lay outside the gene matches. The CDR3 region has the DNA TGTGCCAGCAGCCTAACTAGCGGCTTGGCAGATACGCAGTATTTT. Amino acid sequence: CASSLTSGLADTQYF. Complete variable domain (other parts from reference TRBV7-8 and TRBJ2-3): GAGVSQSPRYKVAKRGQDVALRCDPISGHVSLFWYQQALGQGPEFLTYFQNEAQLDKSGLPSDRFFAERPEGSVSTLKIQRTQQEDSAVYLCASSLTSGLADTQYFGPGTRLTVL.

This sequence joins TRBV9 and TRBJ2-2; possible D gene TRBD2, 5 bases. The CDR3 is made up of 15 amino acids. Germline-derived CDR1 and CDR2 are SGDLS and YYNGEE. Trimming took off 1 base at V and 1 base at J, with 8 bases between the two ends. CDR3 nucleotide sequence: TGTGCCAGCAGCGTATCTGGGAGGAACACCGGGGAGCTGTTTTTT. It specifies CASSVSGRNTGELFF.

The genes are TRBV2 and TRBJ1-4; weak D call: TRBD1 (6 bases). Germline CDR1 is SNHLY and CDR2 is FYNNEI. Between the trimmed V and J ends, which lost 3 bases and 6 bases, there was a span of 11 bases. CDR3 length equals 14 residues. Written as DNA, the CDR3 is TGTGCCAGCAGTGACCGGGACAAAGATGAAAAACTGTTTTTT. This codes for CASSDRDKDEKLFF.

The chain has TRBV10-2 and TRBJ1-2; D is uncertain. Trimming removed 0 bases from V and 6 bases from J, with 5 bases in between. Germline values: CDR1 WSHSY, CDR2 SAAADI. This CDR3 is built from 12 residues. The CDR3 DNA reads as TGCGCCAGCAGTGAGTCCGGTAATGGCTACACCTTC. This codes for CASSESGNGYTF.

The chain is built from TRBV5-4 and TRBJ2-7; D not certain. The CDR3 spans 12 residues. CDR1 and CDR2 from the germline V gene are SGHNT and YYREEE (reference sequence). The V end lost 4 bases, the J end lost 0 bases, and 5 bases lay between the germline ends. CDR3 residues: CASSLSSYEQYF. The CDR3 nucleotides read TGTGCCAGCAGCCTTAGCTCCTACGAGCAGTACTTC.

This clone has more than one count but fewer than ten. The chain combines TRBV6-5 with TRBJ1-1; a possible D gene is TRBD1 (5 bases). CDR3 length: 14 residues. CDR1 MNHEY and CDR2 SVGAGI come from the germline V gene. V was trimmed by 4 bases and J by 5 bases, leaving 14 bases between them. CDR3 bases: TGTGCCAGCAGTTCCGGGACTGAGGTAACTGAAGCTTTCTTT. It encodes CASSSGTEVTEAFF.

The genes are TRBV2 and TRBJ2-3; 11 nucleotides agree with TRBD1. Germline CDR1 and CDR2: SNHLY and FYNNEI. The V segment lost 7 bases and the J segment 4 bases; nucleotides outside the gene matches: 7. The CDR3 contains 15 residues. The CDR3 sequence: CASKTDRGQADTQYF. CDR3 nucleotides: TGTGCCAGCAAGACGGACAGGGGGCAAGCAGATACGCAGTATTTT.

J is TRBJ1-4 and V is TRBV2; D may be TRBD1 (6 bases). The V end was cut by 6 bases, the J end by 7 bases, with 18 bases between. Germline CDR1 and CDR2: SNHLY and FYNNEI. The CDR3 covers 15 residues. The CDR3 DNA reads as TGTGCCAGCAGCCGCAACAGGGTAGGGACTGAAAAACTGTTTTTT. Protein: CASSRNRVGTEKLFF. The full variable domain, completed using reference TRBV2 and TRBJ1-4, is EPEVTQTPSHQVTQMGQEVILRCVPISNHLYFYWYRQILGQKVEFLVSFYNNEISEKSEIFDDQFSVERPDGSNFTLKIRSTKLEDSAMYFCASSRNRVGTEKLFFGSGTQLSVL.

CDR3 sequence: CASSQGGILTEAFF. The CDR3 DNA reads as TGTGCCAGCAGCCAAGGCGGGATTTTAACTGAAGCTTTCTTT. The V call is TRBV14, the J call TRBJ1-1; D is undetermined. The V gene lost 1 base and the J gene lost 5 bases, with 11 bases spanning the gap. The CDR3 contains 14 residues. In germline, CDR1 is SGHDN, CDR2 FVKESK.

The DNA of the CDR3 is TGTGCCAGCAGCACAGGCTACGAGCAGTACTTC. Protein: CASSTGYEQYF. This sequence joins TRBV7-9 and TRBJ2-7; the D gene is possibly TRBD1 (5 bases). V lost 5 bases to trimming and J lost 3 bases, with 5 bases between them. The CDR3 runs to 11 residues. CDR1 and CDR2 from the germline V gene are SEHNR and FQNEAQ (reference sequence).

The genes are TRBV19 and TRBJ2-7; TRBD2 matches 14 bases. CDR3 length: 15 amino acids. The trim removed 10 bases at V and 5 bases at J, leaving 10 bases unmatched. CDR1 LNHDA and CDR2 SQIVND come from the germline V gene (reference sequence). In DNA form, the CDR3 reads TGTGCCACGGCAAGACTAGCGGGAGGGTTGAACGAGCAGTACTTC. Translating it yields CATARLAGGLNEQYF.

This clone was detected only a few times. V gene TRBV9 combines with J gene TRBJ2-3; 11 positions agree with TRBD2. The germline V gene has CDR1 SGDLS and CDR2 YYNGEE. The CDR3 totals 15 residues. The ends lost 0 bases at V and 5 bases at J; junction bases unmatched: 2. Written as DNA, the CDR3 is TGTGCCAGCAGCGTAGTAGCGGGGGGGCAAGATACGCAGTATTTT. This translates into CASSVVAGGQDTQYF.

The chain couples TRBV6-6 to TRBJ1-5; possibly TRBD1 for D (6 bases). Germline CDR1 and CDR2: MNHNY and SVGAGI (reference sequence). The CDR3 consists of 15 residues. Trimming removed 5 bases at V and 0 bases at J, with 11 bases between. CDR3 loop: CASSQHRDSNQPQHF. The CDR3 nucleotides are TGTGCCAGCAGTCAACACAGGGATAGCAATCAGCCCCAGCATTTT.

This clone was recorded a few times. V usage is TRBV19 and J usage is TRBJ1-1; 8 bases line up with TRBD1. V lost 4 bases to trimming and J lost 6 bases; unmatched junction nucleotides: 4. Germline V CDR1 and CDR2: LNHDA, SQIVND (reference sequence). The CDR3 loop spans 13 amino acids. In DNA form, the CDR3 reads TGTGCCAGTAGTAAGACAGGGGTGGCTGAAGCTTTCTTT. This encodes CASSKTGVAEAFF.

The genes are TRBV7-8 and TRBJ1-4; a weak D match, TRBD1 (6 bases). Germline V gives CDR1 SGHVS, CDR2 FQNEAQ. V lost 3 bases, J lost 4 bases, and 12 bases lay in between. The CDR3 has 15 amino acids. CDR3 DNA sequence: TGTGCCAGCAGCTTCCAGGGGATCAGTAATGAAAAACTGTTTTTT. The encoded protein is CASSFQGISNEKLFF.

This rearrangement joins TRBV30 to TRBJ1-1; D gene unclear. Germline V gene lookup returns CDR1 GTSNPN and CDR2 SVGIG (reference sequence). This CDR3 is built from 14 residues. Trimming took off 2 bases at V and 0 bases at J, with 10 bases between the two ends. The CDR3 nucleotides are TGTGCCTGGAGTCTAGTGGGAGTGAACACTGAAGCTTTCTTT. Translation: CAWSLVGVNTEAFF.

The chain employs TRBV27 and TRBJ1-3; maybe TRBD1 (5 bases). Trimming shortened V by 4 bases and J by 3 bases, and 10 bases separated the two germline ends. This CDR3 contains 14 residues. The germline V gene has CDR1 MNHEY and CDR2 SMNVEV (reference sequence). The CDR3 region is CASSSGLYGNTIYF. CDR3 DNA: TGTGCCAGCAGTTCGGGACTCTATGGAAACACCATATATTTT.

The genes are TRBV5-4 and TRBJ1-1; TRBD1 might be the D (5 bases). V lost 2 bases to trimming and J lost 1 base, with 18 bases between them. Germline CDR1 reads SGHNT; CDR2 reads YYREEE (reference sequence). The CDR3 sequence is 17 residues long. In DNA form, the CDR3 reads TGTGCCAGCAGCTTTATGCGCCCTGGACAATCGAACACTGAAGCTTTCTTT. Translation: CASSFMRPGQSNTEAFF.